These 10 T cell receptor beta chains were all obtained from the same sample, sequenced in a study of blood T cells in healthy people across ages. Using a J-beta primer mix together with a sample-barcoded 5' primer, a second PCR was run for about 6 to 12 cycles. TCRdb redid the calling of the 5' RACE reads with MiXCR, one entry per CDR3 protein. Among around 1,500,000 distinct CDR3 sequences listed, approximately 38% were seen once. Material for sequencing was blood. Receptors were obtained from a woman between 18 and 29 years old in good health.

CDR3 region: CASSQLGLAGVPGETQYF. The CDR3 DNA is TGTGCCAGCAGCCAGTTGGGACTAGCGGGAGTTCCGGGAGAGACCCAGTACTTC. V usage is TRBV4-2 and J usage is TRBJ2-5; 14 bases line up with TRBD2. The V segment lost 3 bases and the J segment 4 bases; nucleotides outside the gene matches: 10. The CDR3 runs to 18 residues. Germline CDR1 and CDR2: LGHNA and YNFKEQ.

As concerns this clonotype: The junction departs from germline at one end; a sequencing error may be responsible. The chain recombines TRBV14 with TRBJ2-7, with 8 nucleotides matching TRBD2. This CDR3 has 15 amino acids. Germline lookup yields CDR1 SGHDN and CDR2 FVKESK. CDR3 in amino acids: CVSSDGAGATYEQYF. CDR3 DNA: TGTGTCAGCAGCGATGGAGCGGGAGCTACCTACGAGCAGTACTTC.

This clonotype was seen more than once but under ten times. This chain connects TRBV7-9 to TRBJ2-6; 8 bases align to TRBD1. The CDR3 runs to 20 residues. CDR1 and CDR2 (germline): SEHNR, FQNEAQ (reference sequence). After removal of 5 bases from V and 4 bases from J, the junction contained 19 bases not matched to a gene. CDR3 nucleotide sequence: TGTGCCAGCAGCGCGAATCACCCAGGGGGCGTTGAGTCCGGGGCCAACGTCCTGACTTTC. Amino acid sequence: CASSANHPGGVESGANVLTF.

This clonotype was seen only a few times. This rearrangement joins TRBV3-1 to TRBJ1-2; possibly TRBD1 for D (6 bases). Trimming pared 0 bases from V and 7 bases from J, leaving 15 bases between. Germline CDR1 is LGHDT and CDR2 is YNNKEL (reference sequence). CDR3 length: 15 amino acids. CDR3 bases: TGTGCCAGCAGCCAAGATGCCCGGGGGCTTCGTGGCTACACCTTC. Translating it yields CASSQDARGLRGYTF.

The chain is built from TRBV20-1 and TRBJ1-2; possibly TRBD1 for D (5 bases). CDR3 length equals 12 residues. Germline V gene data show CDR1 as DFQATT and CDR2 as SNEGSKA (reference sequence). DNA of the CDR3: TGCAGAGTCCCCGAGGGGAACTATGGCTACACCTTC. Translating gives CRVPEGNYGYTF.

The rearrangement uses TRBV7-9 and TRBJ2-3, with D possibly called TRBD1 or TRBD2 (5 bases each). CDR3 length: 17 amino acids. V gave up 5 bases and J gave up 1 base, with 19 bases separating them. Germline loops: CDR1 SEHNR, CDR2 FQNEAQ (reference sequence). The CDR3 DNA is TGTGCCAGCAGCCCCCGGGACCGCACCGGCCGCACAGATACGCAGTATTTT. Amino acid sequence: CASSPRDRTGRTDTQYF.

The CDR3 reads CASSSHQDRGVVDEQYF. CDR3 sequence (DNA): TGTGCCAGCAGCTCCCACCAGGACAGGGGAGTCGTCGATGAGCAGTACTTC. The V call is TRBV11-2, the J call TRBJ2-1; 9 nucleotides match TRBD1. The J call could be wrong; TRBJ2-7 is a better fit for the DNA end. The CDR3 loop spans 17 amino acids. CDR1 SGHAT and CDR2 FQNNGV come from the germline V gene.

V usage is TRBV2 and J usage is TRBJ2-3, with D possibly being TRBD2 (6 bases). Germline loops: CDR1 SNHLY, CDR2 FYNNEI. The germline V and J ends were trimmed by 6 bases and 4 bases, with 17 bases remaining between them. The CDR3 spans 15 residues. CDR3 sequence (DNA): TGTGCCAGCAGGCGCACCGGGACTGCCCCAGATACGCAGTATTTT. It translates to CASRRTGTAPDTQYF. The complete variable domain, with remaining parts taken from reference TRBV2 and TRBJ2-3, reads EPEVTQTPSHQVTQMGQEVILRCVPISNHLYFYWYRQILGQKVEFLVSFYNNEISEKSEIFDDQFSVERPDGSNFTLKIRSTKLEDSAMYFCASRRTGTAPDTQYFGPGTRLTVL.

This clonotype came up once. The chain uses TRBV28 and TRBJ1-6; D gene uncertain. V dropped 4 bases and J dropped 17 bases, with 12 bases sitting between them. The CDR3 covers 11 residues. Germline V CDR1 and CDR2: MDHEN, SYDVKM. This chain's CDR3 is CASSSLYSVHF. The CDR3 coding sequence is TGTGCCAGCAGTTCCTTGTACTCGGTCCACTTT.

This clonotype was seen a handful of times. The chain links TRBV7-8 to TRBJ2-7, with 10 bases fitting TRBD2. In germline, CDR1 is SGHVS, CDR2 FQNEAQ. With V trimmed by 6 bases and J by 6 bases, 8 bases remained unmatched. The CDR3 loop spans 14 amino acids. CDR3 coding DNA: TGTGCCAGCAGTCGGGCTAGCGGGAGTGGCGAGCAGTACTTC. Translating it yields CASSRASGSGEQYF. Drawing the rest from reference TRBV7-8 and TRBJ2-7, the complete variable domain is GAGVSQSPRYKVAKRGQDVALRCDPISGHVSLFWYQQALGQGPEFLTYFQNEAQLDKSGLPSDRFFAERPEGSVSTLKIQRTQQEDSAVYLCASSRASGSGEQYFGPGTRLTVT.